These 26 T cell receptor beta chains were all obtained from the same sample, sequenced in a study of cytomegalovirus exposure and HLA in healthy donors. PCR employed 60 Vbeta and 13 Jbeta primers. Sequenced by immunoSEQ multiplex PCR; TCRdb stores in-frame clones only, minus some. Altogether 130,000 to 150,000 clones are present, around 80% being singletons, with the ten largest covering 6.8%. Sequencing used PBMCs. The source is a man aged 40-49 years in good health and CMV-seropositive.

This chain connects TRBV7-2 to TRBJ2-1, with TRBD2 identical over 12 bases. The trim removed 5 bases at V and 6 bases at J, leaving 8 bases unmatched. Germline values: CDR1 SGHTA, CDR2 FQGNSA. The CDR3 length is 16 residues. The CDR3: CASSRSSGGALNEQFF. The CDR3 nucleotides are TGTGCCAGCAGCCGTTCTAGCGGGGGGGCCCTCAATGAGCAGTTCTTC.

This chain uses TRBV7-6 with TRBJ2-7; perhaps TRBD2 as D (7 bases). The V gene lost 3 bases and the J gene lost 6 bases, with 15 bases spanning the gap. CDR3 length: 14 amino acids. Per germline, CDR1 SGHVS and CDR2 FNYEAQ. For the CDR3, the DNA is TGTGCCAGCAGCTTGGGGGCGGGGGATGGCGAGCAGTACTTC. It codes for CASSLGAGDGEQYF.

J is TRBJ1-1 and V is TRBV18, with D perhaps matching TRBD1 (6 bases). The CDR3 contains 13 residues. The V and J ends lost 6 bases and 3 bases respectively, with 11 bases between them. Germline V gene data show CDR1 as KGHSH and CDR2 as LQKENI. Here the CDR3 reads CASSGDRYTEAFF. The DNA of the CDR3 is TGTGCCAGCTCGGGCGACAGGTACACTGAAGCTTTCTTT. The full variable domain, with the rest looked up from reference TRBV18 and TRBJ1-1, is NAGVMQNPRHLVRRRGQEARLRCSPMKGHSHVYWYRQLPEEGLKFMVYLQKENIIDESGMPKERFSAEFPKEGPSILRIQQVVRGDSAAYFCASSGDRYTEAFFGQGTRLTVV.

V and J are TRBV6-4 and TRBJ1-2, with D unresolved. V dropped 4 bases and J dropped 2 bases, with 8 bases sitting between them. CDR3 length equals 13 residues. Germline V gene data show CDR1 as MRHNA and CDR2 as SNTAGT. CDR3 nucleotide sequence: TGTGCCAGCAGTGGGTCGGGGAACTATGGCTACACCTTC. Its protein is CASSGSGNYGYTF.

This clone was seen only a few times. V gene TRBV30 combines with J gene TRBJ2-7, with a possible D match to TRBD1 (5 bases). CDR3 size: 13 residues. From germline, CDR1 is GTSNPN and CDR2 SVGIG (reference sequence). Trimming took 4 bases from V and 0 from J, leaving 10 bases between them. The CDR3 DNA reads TGTGCCTGGACTGACAGTAGCTCCTACGAGCAGTACTTC. Protein: CAWTDSSSYEQYF.

The J gene is TRBJ2-7, the V gene TRBV9, with a tentative D call TRBD2 (6 bases). The CDR3 is made up of 13 amino acids. The germline V gene has CDR1 SGDLS and CDR2 YYNGEE. V lost 3 bases and J lost 2, with 9 bases in between. CDR3: CASSEGLAYEQYF. As DNA, the CDR3 is TGTGCCAGCAGCGAGGGACTCGCCTACGAGCAGTACTTC.

Only a few counts were recorded for this clone. The CDR3 nucleotides read TGTGCCAGCAACCGGGACTTAAGCACAGATACGCAGTATTTT. Amino acids: CASNRDLSTDTQYF. The chain combines TRBV6-1 with TRBJ2-3, with D possibly being TRBD2 (6 bases). Trimming left V 7 bases short and J 0 bases short, with 11 bases between. This CDR3 region has 14 residues. Germline CDR1 reads MNHNS; CDR2 reads SASEGT.

CDR3 bases: TGTGCCAGCAGTTACTTGGGCAGATCCAACTATGGCTACACCTTC. This translates into CASSYLGRSNYGYTF. This chain joins TRBV6-5 and TRBJ1-2; D remains unclear. Looked up from germline, CDR1 is MNHEY and CDR2 is SVGAGI. Between the trimmed V and J ends, which lost 1 base and 2 bases, there was a span of 11 bases. The CDR3 consists of 15 residues.

This clone has just a few counts. The V gene is TRBV7-9, the J gene TRBJ2-4; D unclear. The CDR3 runs to 12 residues. V lost 5 bases to trimming and J lost 9 bases, with 11 bases between them. Germline V gene lookup returns CDR1 SEHNR and CDR2 FQNEAQ (reference sequence). CDR3 sequence (DNA): TGTGCCAGCAGCAACCTAGGAGCCATTCAGTACTTC. It encodes CASSNLGAIQYF.

The V and J genes are TRBV7-9 and TRBJ2-7; 11 bases match TRBD2. The CDR3 consists of 15 residues. Per germline, CDR1 SEHNR and CDR2 FQNEAQ (reference sequence). V trimming: 5 bases; J trimming: 2 bases; junction bases outside the gene matches: 5. The CDR3 coding sequence is TGTGCCAGCAGCCCCGGACTAGCGGGCCCCTACGAGCAGTACTTC. Translated, it gives CASSPGLAGPYEQYF.

The chain recombines TRBV14 with TRBJ2-1; 14 positions match TRBD2. In germline, CDR1 is SGHDN, CDR2 FVKESK. The CDR3 sequence is 19 residues long. V shed 3 bases and J 7 bases; nucleotides not matched to a gene: 14. CDR3 coding DNA: TGTGCCAGCAGCCAGACCGGACTAGCGGGGGGTTGGGGTGGAAATGAGCAGTTCTTC. The encoded protein is CASSQTGLAGGWGGNEQFF.

The chain combines TRBV7-2 with TRBJ1-1; D gene unclear. Trimming took off 2 bases at V and 5 bases at J, with 9 bases between the two ends. Germline-derived CDR1 and CDR2 are SGHTA and FQGNSA. This CDR3 has 13 amino acids. The CDR3, as DNA: TGTGCCAGCAGCTTATTCGAGTTAACTGAAGCTTTCTTT. It specifies CASSLFELTEAFF.

Written as DNA, the CDR3 is TGTGCCAGCAGTACACCCCCCCAGCGCGCGTATTTT. This encodes CASSTPPQRAYF. The chain employs TRBV2 and TRBJ2-3; D is uncertain. The CDR3 extends over 12 amino acids. V lost 5 bases and J 14 bases, leaving 17 bases between the germline ends. CDR1 SNHLY and CDR2 FYNNEI come from the germline V gene.

This chain connects TRBV29-1 to TRBJ2-4; the D is unclear. The CDR3 sequence is 13 residues long. The germline V gene has CDR1 SQVTM and CDR2 ANQGSEA. The ends were cut back, 4 bases at V and 0 bases at J, with 7 bases in the middle. The CDR3: CSVGQLAKNIQYF. The CDR3 DNA follows: TGCAGCGTTGGTCAACTAGCCAAAAACATTCAGTACTTC.

A single count supports this clone. The chain couples TRBV18 to TRBJ1-1; 7 bases agree with TRBD1. The CDR3 consists of 15 residues. Germline V lookup: CDR1 KGHSH, CDR2 LQKENI. V was clipped by 0 bases and J by 1 base; unmatched bases: 2. This CDR3 reads CASSPPGTANTEAFF. The DNA for the CDR3 is TGTGCCAGCTCACCACCAGGGACAGCGAACACTGAAGCTTTCTTT.

This chain connects TRBV4-1 to TRBJ2-7; D is possibly TRBD2 (5 bases). V lost 2 bases and J 4 bases, leaving 18 bases between the germline ends. Germline V gene sequence: CDR1 MGHRA, CDR2 YSYEKL. The CDR3 is 16 residues long. The CDR3 nucleotides are TGCGCCAGCAGCCAATCGCACATGCGGGTTGTGTACGAGCAGTACTTC. Encoded protein: CASSQSHMRVVYEQYF.

In its sample, this clone was seen once. J is TRBJ2-3 and V is TRBV7-6; the match to TRBD2 covers 13 bases. The CDR3 covers 17 residues. The germline V gene encodes CDR1 SGHVS and CDR2 FNYEAQ. J gave up 3 bases and V 3 bases, and 6 bases lay outside the gene matches. The CDR3 spells CASSFRLAGGGTDTQYF. DNA for the CDR3: TGTGCCAGCAGCTTTCGACTAGCGGGAGGAGGGACAGATACGCAGTATTTT.

V and J are TRBV5-6 and TRBJ1-5; no reliable D call. This CDR3 is built from 14 residues. V was cut by 4 bases and J by 3 bases, with 11 bases left in between. Germline lookup yields CDR1 SGHDT and CDR2 YYEEEE. The CDR3 DNA reads TGTGCCAGCAGCCTACGGGTATACAATCAGCCCCAGCATTTT. Residues: CASSLRVYNQPQHF.

This clone was recorded a few times. V usage is TRBV14 and J usage is TRBJ1-1; possibly TRBD1 for D (5 bases). CDR3 length equals 13 residues. Germline CDR1 and CDR2: SGHDN and FVKESK. Trimming removed 1 base from V and 7 bases from J, with 10 bases in between. The CDR3 loop reads CASSQVWGNEAFF. CDR3 sequence (DNA): TGTGCCAGCAGCCAAGTCTGGGGCAATGAAGCTTTCTTT.

This clone has only a few counts. The chain couples TRBV6-5 to TRBJ1-2; D call uncertain. Per the germline V gene, CDR1 is MNHEY and CDR2 is SVGAGI. V was trimmed by 6 bases and J by 6 bases, leaving 8 bases between them. The CDR3 length is 11 residues. The CDR3, as DNA: TGTGCCAGCAGGGCATACAATGGCTACACCTTC. It codes for CASRAYNGYTF.

The gene calls are TRBV2 and TRBJ1-5; 9 nucleotides line up with TRBD1. This CDR3 is 16 amino acids long. V trimming: 5 bases; J trimming: 5 bases; junction bases outside the gene matches: 10. Germline V gene sequence: CDR1 SNHLY, CDR2 FYNNEI. The CDR3 DNA follows: TGTGCCAGCAGTCTCCTTCCCGGGACAGGGTATCAGCCCCAGCATTTT. Protein sequence: CASSLLPGTGYQPQHF.

V and J are TRBV11-2 and TRBJ2-3, with D maybe TRBD2 (5 bases). With 5 bases removed from V and 4 bases from J, the gap between germline ends came to 7 bases. In germline, CDR1 is SGHAT, CDR2 FQNNGV. This CDR3 is 12 amino acids long. The chain's CDR3 is CASSPGADTQYF. Written as DNA, the CDR3 is TGTGCCAGCAGCCCCGGGGCAGATACGCAGTATTTT. The full variable domain, rest sourced from reference TRBV11-2 and TRBJ2-3, is EAGVAQSPRYKIIEKRQSVAFWCNPISGHATLYWYQQILGQGPKLLIQFQNNGVVDDSQLPKDRFSAERLKGVDSTLKIQPAKLEDSAVYLCASSPGADTQYFGPGTRLTVL.

This clone was counted once. The chain's CDR3 is CASSLVGQANTEAFF. The DNA for the CDR3 is TGCGCCAGCAGCTTGGTCGGACAGGCGAACACTGAAGCTTTCTTT. This chain connects TRBV5-1 to TRBJ1-1, with 7 bases identical to TRBD1. CDR3 size: 15 residues. Looked up from germline, CDR1 is SGHRS and CDR2 is YFSETQ. The trim removed 0 bases at V and 1 base at J, leaving 3 bases unmatched.

The gene calls are TRBV6-5 and TRBJ2-5; TRBD1 matches 7 bases. The DNA end lines up better with TRBJ2-7; the J call may be wrong. CDR1 and CDR2 from the germline V gene are MNHEY and SVGAGI. The length of the CDR3 is 15 residues. This CDR3 reads CASSYSRGRGDEQYF. In nucleotides, the CDR3 is TGTGCCAGCAGTTACTCGAGGGGGCGCGGCGACGAGCAGTACTTC.

Comments on this clone: One junction end does not reproduce the germline sequence, and a read error may be involved. The rearrangement joins TRBV5-1 to TRBJ2-2; possibly TRBD2 for D (5 bases). The CDR3 sequence is 13 residues long. Germline assignment: CDR1 SGHRS and CDR2 YFSETQ. CDR3 protein: CASSSRVTRELFF. Written as DNA, the CDR3 is TGCGCCAGCAGCTCGAGGGTCACCCGGGAGCTGTTTTTT.

There are a few counts of this clone. The rearrangement uses TRBV5-4 and TRBJ2-2; 11 bases align to TRBD2. Germline values: CDR1 SGHNT, CDR2 YYREEE (reference sequence). This CDR3 is built from 17 residues. The trim removed 0 bases at V and 0 bases at J, leaving 1 base unmatched. CDR3 sequence (DNA): TGTGCCAGCAGCTTGGGACTAGCGGGACCGAACACCGGGGAGCTGTTTTTT. This translates into CASSLGLAGPNTGELFF.